The rows below give T cell receptor beta chains drawn from one sample of a study of blood T cell repertoires in COVID-19. Sequencing was performed with immunoSEQ multiplex PCR; in TCRdb, only in-frame clones are kept and a portion is missing. In the table there are around 72,000 clones, more than 75% of which are singletons. The sequencing input was peripheral blood. Source of these receptors: a man aged 65 to 79 with active or convalescent COVID-19. Both conserved end residues are part of each CDR3. A D gene is named only where the DNA matches it firmly. The size entry is marked missing in some rows and otherwise reads once, few, many or a size class.

-	TRBV19	-	TRBJ1-3	16	CASSSSDSFSGNTIYF	TGTGCCAGTAGTTCCTCGGACAGTTTCTCTGGAAACACCATATATTTT
-	TRBV11-2	TRBD1	TRBJ2-7	14	CASRGTGGSYEQYF	TGTGCCAGCCGAGGGACAGGGGGCTCCTACGAGCAGTACTTC
-	TRBV3-1/TRBV3-2	TRBD1	TRBJ1-2	14	CASSHYRGSYGYTF	TGTGCCAGCAGCCATTACAGGGGGTCCTATGGCTACACCTTC
-	TRBV28	-	TRBJ1-2	16	CASSPAGALANYGYTF	TGTGCCAGCTCACCGGCGGGGGCCCTAGCTAACTATGGCTACACCTTC
once	TRBV11-3	-	TRBJ2-3	15	CASSPTGGTTDTQYF	TGTGCCAGCAGCCCCACCGGGGGAACAACAGATACGCAGTATTTT
-	TRBV7-9	TRBD1	TRBJ2-1	15	CASSKLGTAYNEQFF	TGTGCCAGCAGCAAACTAGGGACAGCGTACAATGAGCAGTTCTTC
-	TRBV28	-	TRBJ2-7	13	CASSAGTYQVQYF	TGTGCCAGCAGCGCCGGGACATATCAGGTGCAGTACTTC
-	TRBV12-3/TRBV12-4	-	TRBJ1-6	12	CASRRPNSPLHF	TGTGCCAGCAGGAGGCCTAATTCACCCCTCCACTTT
-	TRBV4-3	-	TRBJ1-5	13	CASSQDRGQPQHF	TGCGCCAGCAGCCAAGATAGGGGGCAGCCCCAGCATTTT
once	TRBV7-2	-	TRBJ2-1	14	CASSLAPGFNEQFF	TGTGCCAGCAGCTTAGCGCCAGGGTTTAATGAGCAGTTCTTC
-	TRBV28	TRBD1	TRBJ1-1	14	CASRLGQLNTEAFF	TGTGCCAGCAGACTGGGACAGCTGAACACTGAAGCTTTCTTT
-	TRBV9	-	TRBJ2-7	14	CASSVSGTAYEQYF	TGTGCCAGCAGCGTTAGCGGGACAGCCTACGAGCAGTACTTC
-	TRBV6-2/TRBV6-3	-	TRBJ2-6	16	CASSYLPSSGANVLTF	TGTGCCAGCAGTTACTTACCCAGCTCTGGGGCCAACGTCCTGACTTTC
-	TRBV9	-	TRBJ1-2	14	CASSRGGSIYGYTF	TGTGCCAGCAGCCGCGGCGGCTCCATCTATGGCTACACCTTC
once	TRBV27	TRBD1	TRBJ1-2	14	CASSARQGGDGYTF	TGTGCCAGCAGTGCCCGACAGGGGGGAGACGGCTACACCTTC